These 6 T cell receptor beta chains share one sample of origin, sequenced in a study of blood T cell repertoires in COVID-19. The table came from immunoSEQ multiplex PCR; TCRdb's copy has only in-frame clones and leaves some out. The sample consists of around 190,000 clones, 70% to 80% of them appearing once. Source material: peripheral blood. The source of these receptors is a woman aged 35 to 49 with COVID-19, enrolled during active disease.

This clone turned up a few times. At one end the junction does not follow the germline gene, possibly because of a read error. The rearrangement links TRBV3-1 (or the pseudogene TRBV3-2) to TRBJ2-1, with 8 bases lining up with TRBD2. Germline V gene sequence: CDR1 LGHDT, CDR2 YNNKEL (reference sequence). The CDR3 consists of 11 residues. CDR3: CASSQVAGTVF. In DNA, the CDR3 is TGTGCCAGCAGCCAAGTAGCGGGGACTGTCTTC.

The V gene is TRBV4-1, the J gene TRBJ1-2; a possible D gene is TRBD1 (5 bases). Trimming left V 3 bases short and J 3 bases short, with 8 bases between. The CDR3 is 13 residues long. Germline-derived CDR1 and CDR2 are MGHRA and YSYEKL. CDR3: CASSQDTDYGYTF. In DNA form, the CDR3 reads TGCGCCAGCAGCCAGGACACCGACTATGGCTACACCTTC.

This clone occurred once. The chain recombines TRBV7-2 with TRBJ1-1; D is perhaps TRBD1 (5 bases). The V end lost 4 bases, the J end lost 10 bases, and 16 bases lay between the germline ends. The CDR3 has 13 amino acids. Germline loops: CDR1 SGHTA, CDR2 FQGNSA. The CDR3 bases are TGTGCCAGCAGCTCCACGTGGGGGGTCCCAGCTTTCTTT. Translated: CASSSTWGVPAFF. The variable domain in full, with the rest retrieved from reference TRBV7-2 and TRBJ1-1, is GAGVSQSPSNKVTEKGKDVELRCDPISGHTALYWYRQSLGQGLEFLIYFQGNSAPDKSGLPSDRFSAERTGGSVSTLTIQRTQQEDSAVYLCASSSTWGVPAFFGQGTRLTVV.

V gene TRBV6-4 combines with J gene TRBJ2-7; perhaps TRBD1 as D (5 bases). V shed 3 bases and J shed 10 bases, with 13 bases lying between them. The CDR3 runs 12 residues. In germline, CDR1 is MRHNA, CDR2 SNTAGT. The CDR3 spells CASSEGQGYQYF. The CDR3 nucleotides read TGTGCCAGCAGTGAGGGGCAGGGATACCAGTACTTC.

This CDR3 is CASSNLAGGATQYF. The CDR3 DNA reads as TGTGCCAGTAGTAACCTAGCGGGGGGGGCGACCCAGTACTTC. The chain links TRBV3-1 (or the pseudogene TRBV3-2) to TRBJ2-5; TRBD2 matches at 12 bases. Germline V gives CDR1 LGHDT, CDR2 YNNKEL (reference sequence). V lost 9 bases, J lost 7 bases, and 9 bases stayed unmatched. The CDR3 is 14 amino acids.

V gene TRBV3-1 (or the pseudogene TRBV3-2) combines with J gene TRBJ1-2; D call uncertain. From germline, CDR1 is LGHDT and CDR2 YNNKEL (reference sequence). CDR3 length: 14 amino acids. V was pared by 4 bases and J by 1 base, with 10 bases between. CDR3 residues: CASSPLPLNYGYTF. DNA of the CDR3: TGTGCCAGCAGCCCCCTTCCCCTTAACTATGGCTACACCTTC.